This TCR beta chain was profiled in a study of blood T cell repertoires in COVID-19. Overall study context: Researchers got acute and convalescent COVID-19 samples from the United States, Italy and Spain.

Only in-frame clones appear in the TCRdb table, and some are missing; sequencing was by immunoSEQ multiplex PCR. The sample has roughly 220,000 clones; approximately 80% are singletons. This CDR3 is 15 amino acids long. CDR1 and CDR2 (germline): LGHDT, YNNKEL (reference sequence). Deletions cut 4 bases from V and 5 bases from J, with 17 bases between. This clone was detected only once. Sequencing was carried out using PBMCs or T cells enriched from blood (not recorded which). The chain has TRBV3-1 (or the pseudogene TRBV3-2) and TRBJ2-5, with a weak D call TRBD1 (5 bases). The TCR comes from a man aged 25 to 45 with acute COVID-19. The CDR3 DNA sequence: TGTGCCAGCAGCCCTGACCCCAGGGTTGCCGAGACCCAGTACTTC. Translation: CASSPDPRVAETQYF.